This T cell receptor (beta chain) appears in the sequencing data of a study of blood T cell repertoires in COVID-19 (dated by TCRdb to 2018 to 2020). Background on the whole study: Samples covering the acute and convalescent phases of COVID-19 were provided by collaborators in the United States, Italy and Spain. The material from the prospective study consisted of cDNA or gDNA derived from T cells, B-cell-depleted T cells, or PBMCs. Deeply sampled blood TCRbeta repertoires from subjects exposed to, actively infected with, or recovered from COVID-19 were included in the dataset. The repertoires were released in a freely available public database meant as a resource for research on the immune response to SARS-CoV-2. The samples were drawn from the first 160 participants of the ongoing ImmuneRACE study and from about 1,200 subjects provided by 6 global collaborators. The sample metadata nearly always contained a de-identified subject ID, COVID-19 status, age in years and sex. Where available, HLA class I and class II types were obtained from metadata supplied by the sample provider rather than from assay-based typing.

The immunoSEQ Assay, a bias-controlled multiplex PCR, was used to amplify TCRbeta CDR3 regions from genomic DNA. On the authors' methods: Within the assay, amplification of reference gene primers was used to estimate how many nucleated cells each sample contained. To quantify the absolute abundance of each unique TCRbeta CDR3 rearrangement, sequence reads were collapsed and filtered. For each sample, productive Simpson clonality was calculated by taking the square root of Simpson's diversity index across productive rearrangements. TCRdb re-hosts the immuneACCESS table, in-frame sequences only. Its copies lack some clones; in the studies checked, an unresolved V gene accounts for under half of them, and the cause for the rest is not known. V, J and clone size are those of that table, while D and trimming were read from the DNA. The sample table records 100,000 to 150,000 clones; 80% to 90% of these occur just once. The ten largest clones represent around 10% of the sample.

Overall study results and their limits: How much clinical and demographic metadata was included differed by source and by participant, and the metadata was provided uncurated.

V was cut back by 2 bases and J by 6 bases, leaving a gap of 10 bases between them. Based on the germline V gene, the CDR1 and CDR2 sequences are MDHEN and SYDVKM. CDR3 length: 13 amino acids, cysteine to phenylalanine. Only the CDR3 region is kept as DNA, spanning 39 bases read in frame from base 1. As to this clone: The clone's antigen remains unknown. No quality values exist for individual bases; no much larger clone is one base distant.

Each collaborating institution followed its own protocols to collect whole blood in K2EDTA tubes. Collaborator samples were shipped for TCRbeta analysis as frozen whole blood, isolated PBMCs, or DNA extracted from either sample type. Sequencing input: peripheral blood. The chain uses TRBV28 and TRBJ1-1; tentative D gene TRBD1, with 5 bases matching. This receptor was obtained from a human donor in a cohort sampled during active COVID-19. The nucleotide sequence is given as TGTGCCAGCAGTTTAGTATCGGGGGCTGAAGCTTTCTTT. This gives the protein CASSLVSGAEAFF. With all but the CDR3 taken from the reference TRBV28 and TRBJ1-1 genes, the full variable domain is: DVKVTQSSRYLVKRTGEKVFLECVQDMDHENMFWYRQDPGLGLRLIYFSYDVKMKEKGDIPEGYSVSREKKERFSLILESASTNQTSMYLCASSLVSGAEAFFGQGTRLTVV.